This TCR beta chain was sequenced during a study of siplizumab effects on memory and regulatory T cells. Assay: immunoSEQ multiplex PCR; the TCRdb copy retains only in-frame clones and omits some. The sample records about 82,000 clones, over 80% being singletons. Germline V gene sequence: CDR1 SGDLS, CDR2 YYNGEE. V dropped 3 bases and J dropped 2; count of bases not matched to a gene: 6. This CDR3 region has 15 residues. This chain joins TRBV9 and TRBJ2-3; 7 bases line up with TRBD1. The origin of this receptor is a human donor in good health. The sample taken for sequencing was Tregs sorted from blood. The CDR3 DNA follows: TGTGCCAGCAGCGCCTCGACAGGGTCCACAGATACGCAGTATTTT. Encoded protein: CASSASTGSTDTQYF.